This T cell receptor beta chain was sequenced for a study of CD8 T cells in ankylosing spondylitis. Study findings and constraints: Disease-linked clones reportedly concentrated significantly in matched ankylosing spondylitis synovial fluid.

Trimming took 0 bases from V and 2 from J, leaving 11 bases between them. The CDR3 spans 15 residues. Germline V gene data show CDR1 as SGHRS and CDR2 as YFSETQ. This clonotype appeared many times. Its target is not known. TCRdb independently ran MiXCR on the 5' RACE reads; one entry per CDR3 protein. The top ten hold approximately 15% of the sample, which has some 40,000 distinct CDR3 sequences, about a tenth seen once. The chain uses TRBV5-1 and TRBJ2-5; D gene unclear. The sample consisted of blood, either unsorted or a sorted T cell fraction (not recorded which). The TCR originated in a male donor with ankylosing spondylitis or in good health (not recorded which). The CDR3 sequence: CASSLVVSLQETQYF. Written as DNA, the CDR3 is TGCGCCAGCAGCTTGGTAGTATCTCTTCAAGAGACCCAGTACTTC.